Below, 15 T cell receptor beta chains from the same sample are listed, as sequenced in a study of CD8 T cells in ankylosing spondylitis. TCRdb independently ran MiXCR on the 5' RACE reads; one entry per CDR3 protein. The repertoire holds more than 250,000 distinct CDR3 sequences, with 11% as singletons. Sequencing was carried out using blood, either unsorted or a sorted T cell fraction (not recorded which). Every receptor here comes from a female donor with ankylosing spondylitis or in good health (not recorded which).

In its sample, this clonotype was seen many times. The chain employs TRBV20-1 and TRBJ1-1; 9 bases match TRBD1. The germline gives CDR1 DFQATT, CDR2 SNEGSKA (reference sequence). V dropped 1 base and J dropped 3; count of bases not matched to a gene: 6. This CDR3 has 15 amino acids. Here the CDR3 DNA reads TGCAGTGCTAGAGGCGGGAGACAGGGGGACACTGAAGCTTTCTTT. This sequence encodes CSARGGRQGDTEAFF.

This clonotype was detected a few times. The chain uses TRBV5-5 and TRBJ2-1; TRBD2 matches 7 bases. CDR3 length: 14 residues. With 0 bases clipped from V and 8 bases from J, the junction kept 5 bases outside the gene matches. In germline, CDR1 is SGHKS, CDR2 YYEKEE (reference sequence). The CDR3 spells CASSLGGGVDEQFF. The CDR3 bases are TGTGCCAGCAGCTTGGGGGGGGGAGTGGATGAGCAGTTCTTC.

This clonotype came up many times. V and J are TRBV6-4 and TRBJ2-1; TRBD2 matches at 9 bases. V dropped 0 bases and J dropped 8; count of bases not matched to a gene: 8. Looked up from germline, CDR1 is MRHNA and CDR2 is SNTAGT. The CDR3 sequence is 16 residues long. CDR3 residues: CASSDSRRGGVDEQFF. The CDR3, as DNA: TGTGCCAGCAGTGACTCGCGGCGGGGGGGTGTGGATGAGCAGTTCTTC.

This clonotype was seen more than once but under ten times. V gene TRBV28 combines with J gene TRBJ1-6; D is uncertain. The CDR3 has 12 amino acids. Germline CDR1 reads MDHEN; CDR2 reads SYDVKM. Trimming left V 9 bases short and J 5 bases short, with 8 bases between. The CDR3 protein is CASSVNNSPLHF. In nucleotides, the CDR3 is TGTGCCAGTAGTGTGAATAATTCACCCCTCCACTTT.

J is TRBJ2-1 and V is TRBV20-1; 16 positions agree with TRBD2. Germline V gives CDR1 DFQATT, CDR2 SNEGSKA (reference sequence). With V trimmed by 3 bases and J by 12 bases, 8 bases remained unmatched. This CDR3 spans 15 amino acids. CDR3 residues: CSASSGLAGGPGQFF. The CDR3 DNA reads as TGCAGTGCTAGTTCGGGACTAGCGGGGGGGCCCGGGCAGTTCTTC.

This sequence joins TRBV11-1 and TRBJ2-3, with TRBD2 identical over 9 bases. Germline V CDR1 and CDR2: SGHAT, FQDESV (reference sequence). The V gene end was trimmed by 0 bases and the J gene end by 0 bases; junction bases not matched to a gene: 19. The CDR3 spans 22 residues. The CDR3 nucleotides read TGTGCCAGCAGCTTAGCTGGGGGGTTTCTAGCGGGACACCGTACTAGCACAGATACGCAGTATTTT. Its protein is CASSLAGGFLAGHRTSTDTQYF.

This clonotype was seen ten or more times. The J gene is TRBJ2-1, the V gene TRBV6-1; tentatively, D is TRBD1 (6 bases). V gave up 6 bases and J gave up 1 base, with 16 bases separating them. The germline V gene encodes CDR1 MNHNS and CDR2 SASEGT. CDR3 length equals 16 residues. CDR3 sequence reads: CASSLEGVTSYNEQFF. CDR3 DNA: TGTGCCAGCAGCCTTGAGGGGGTAACTTCCTACAATGAGCAGTTCTTC.

This clonotype was seen repeatedly, ten times or more. The chain has TRBV29-1 and TRBJ2-5; TRBD1 matches 8 bases. Germline CDR1 reads SQVTM; CDR2 reads ANQGSEA. Trimming took 7 bases from V and 3 from J; bases not matched to a gene: 7. The length of the CDR3 is 13 residues. The CDR3: CSALDRVKETQYF. Written as DNA, the CDR3 is TGCAGCGCACTGGACAGGGTAAAAGAGACCCAGTACTTC.

The sample holds many counts of this clonotype. V gene TRBV5-1 combines with J gene TRBJ2-2; TRBD2 aligns across 8 bases. J lost 4 bases, V lost 3 bases, and 8 bases had no gene match. CDR3 length: 16 residues. The V gene's germline CDR1 is SGHRS and CDR2 YFSETQ. CDR3 nucleotide sequence: TGCGCCAGCAGCTCGGGAGGGCTTTCTCTCACCGGGGAGCTGTTTTTT. It yields the protein CASSSGGLSLTGELFF.

Ten or more counts support this clonotype. The chain has TRBV12-3 or TRBV12-4 and TRBJ2-7, with D possibly matching TRBD1 (5 bases). This CDR3 comprises 13 residues. V was trimmed by 3 bases and J by 9 bases, leaving 15 bases between them. The CDR3 loop reads CASSLGHSVVQYF. CDR3 sequence (DNA): TGTGCCAGCAGTTTGGGGCACTCGGTGGTGCAGTACTTC.

Regarding this clonotype: One end of the junction is discordant with germline, which a read error may explain. The V call is TRBV20-1, the J call TRBJ2-5; 11 nucleotides align to TRBD2. Germline V CDR1 and CDR2: DFQATT, SNEGSKA (reference sequence). The CDR3 contains 16 residues. CDR3 protein: CCARRTSGPRGGAQYF. The CDR3 bases are TGCTGTGCTAGGAGGACTAGCGGGCCCCGCGGGGGGGCCCAGTACTTC.

Ten or more counts support this clonotype. This sequence joins TRBV20-1 and TRBJ2-1; tentative D call: TRBD2 (6 bases). V shed 0 bases and J shed 0 bases, with 9 bases lying between them. CDR1 is DFQATT and CDR2 is SNEGSKA in the germline V gene (reference sequence). This CDR3 has 15 amino acids. The CDR3 reads CSARDTGGSYNEQFF. Here the CDR3 DNA reads TGCAGTGCTAGAGACACCGGGGGCTCCTACAATGAGCAGTTCTTC.

This clonotype was counted only a few times. The V and J genes are TRBV27 and TRBJ1-1; D unresolved. Germline values: CDR1 MNHEY, CDR2 SMNVEV (reference sequence). The germline V and J ends were trimmed by 6 bases and 5 bases, with 7 bases remaining between them. CDR3 length equals 11 residues. CDR3 loop: CASRRQTEAFF. Written as DNA, the CDR3 is TGTGCCAGCAGGCGCCAGACTGAAGCTTTCTTT.

This clonotype came up a few times. V gene TRBV7-2 combines with J gene TRBJ1-3; D is possibly TRBD1 (5 bases). Germline V gene lookup returns CDR1 SGHTA and CDR2 FQGNSA. This CDR3 has 15 amino acids. Trimming shortened V by 4 bases and J by 4 bases, and 14 bases separated the two germline ends. The CDR3 DNA reads as TGTGCCAGCAGCTCATTACAGGCGGTCGGAAACACCATATATTTT. Its translation: CASSSLQAVGNTIYF. The full variable domain, rest sourced from reference TRBV7-2 and TRBJ1-3, is GAGVSQSPSNKVTEKGKDVELRCDPISGHTALYWYRQSLGQGLEFLIYFQGNSAPDKSGLPSDRFSAERTGGSVSTLTIQRTQQEDSAVYLCASSSLQAVGNTIYFGEGSWLTVV.

V gene TRBV28 combines with J gene TRBJ1-2; D is undetermined. This CDR3 has 13 amino acids. V was clipped by 2 bases and J by 4 bases, with 8 bases between them. Germline V gives CDR1 MDHEN, CDR2 SYDVKM. The CDR3 is CASSLNPSYGYTF. The CDR3 nucleotides read TGTGCCAGCAGTTTAAATCCTTCCTATGGCTACACCTTC.